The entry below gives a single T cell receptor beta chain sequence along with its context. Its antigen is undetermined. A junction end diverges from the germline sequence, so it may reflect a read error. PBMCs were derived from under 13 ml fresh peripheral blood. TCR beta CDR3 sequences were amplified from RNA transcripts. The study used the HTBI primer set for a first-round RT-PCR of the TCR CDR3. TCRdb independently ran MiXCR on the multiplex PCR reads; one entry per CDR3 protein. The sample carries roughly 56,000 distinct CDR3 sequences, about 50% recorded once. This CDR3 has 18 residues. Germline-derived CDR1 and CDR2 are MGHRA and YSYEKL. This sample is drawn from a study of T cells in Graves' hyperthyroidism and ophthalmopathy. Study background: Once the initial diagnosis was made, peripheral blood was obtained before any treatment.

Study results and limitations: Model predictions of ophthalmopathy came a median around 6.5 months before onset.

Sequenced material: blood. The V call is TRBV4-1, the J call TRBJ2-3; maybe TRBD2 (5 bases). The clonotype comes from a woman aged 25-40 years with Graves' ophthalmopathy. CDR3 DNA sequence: TGCGCCAGCAGCCAAGCAGGCGGCGGGTCAGTATACACAGATACGCTGTATTTT. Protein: CASSQAGGGSVYTDTLYF.